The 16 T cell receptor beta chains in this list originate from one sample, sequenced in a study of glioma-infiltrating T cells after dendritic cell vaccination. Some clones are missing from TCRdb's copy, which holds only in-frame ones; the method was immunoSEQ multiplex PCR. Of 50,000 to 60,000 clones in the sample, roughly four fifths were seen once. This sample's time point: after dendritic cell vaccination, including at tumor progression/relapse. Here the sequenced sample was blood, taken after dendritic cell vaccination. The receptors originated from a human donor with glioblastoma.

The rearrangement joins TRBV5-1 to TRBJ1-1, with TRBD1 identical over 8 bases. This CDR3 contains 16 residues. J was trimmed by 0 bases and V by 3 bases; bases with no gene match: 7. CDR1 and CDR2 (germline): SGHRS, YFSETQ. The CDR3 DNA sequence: TGCGCCAGCAGCTCGTCTCCAGGGGGCTTGAACACTGAAGCTTTCTTT. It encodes CASSSSPGGLNTEAFF.

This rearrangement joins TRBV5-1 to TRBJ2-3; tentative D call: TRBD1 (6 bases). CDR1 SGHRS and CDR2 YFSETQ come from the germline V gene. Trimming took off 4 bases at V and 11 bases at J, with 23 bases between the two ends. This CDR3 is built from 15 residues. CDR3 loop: CASSPGARPEGVQYF. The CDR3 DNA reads TGCGCCAGCAGCCCAGGGGCCCGGCCGGAAGGGGTGCAGTATTTT.

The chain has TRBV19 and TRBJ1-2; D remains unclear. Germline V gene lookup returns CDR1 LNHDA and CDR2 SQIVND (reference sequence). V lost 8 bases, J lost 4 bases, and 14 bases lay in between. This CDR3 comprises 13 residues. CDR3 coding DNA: TGTGCCAGTCGACCTCCCCGGGGCTATGGCTACACCTTC. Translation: CASRPPRGYGYTF.

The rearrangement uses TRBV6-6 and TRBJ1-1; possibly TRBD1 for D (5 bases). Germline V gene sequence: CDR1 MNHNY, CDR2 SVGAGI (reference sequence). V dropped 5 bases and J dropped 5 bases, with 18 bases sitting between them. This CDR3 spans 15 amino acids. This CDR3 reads CASSPPKQGGTEAFF. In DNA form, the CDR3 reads TGTGCCAGCAGTCCACCCAAGCAGGGTGGGACTGAAGCTTTCTTT.

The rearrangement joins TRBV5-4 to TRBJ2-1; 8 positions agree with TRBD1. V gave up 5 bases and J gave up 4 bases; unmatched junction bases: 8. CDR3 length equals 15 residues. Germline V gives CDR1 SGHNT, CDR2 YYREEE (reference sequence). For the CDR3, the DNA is TGTGCCAGCAGGACCGACAGGGGATCTTACAATGAGCAGTTCTTC. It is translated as CASRTDRGSYNEQFF.

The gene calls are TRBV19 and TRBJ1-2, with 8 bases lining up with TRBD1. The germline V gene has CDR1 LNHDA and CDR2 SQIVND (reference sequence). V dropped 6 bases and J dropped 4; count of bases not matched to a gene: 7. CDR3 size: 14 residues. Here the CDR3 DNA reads TGTGCCAGTAGACTGACAGGGGAGGTCTATGGCTACACCTTC. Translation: CASRLTGEVYGYTF.

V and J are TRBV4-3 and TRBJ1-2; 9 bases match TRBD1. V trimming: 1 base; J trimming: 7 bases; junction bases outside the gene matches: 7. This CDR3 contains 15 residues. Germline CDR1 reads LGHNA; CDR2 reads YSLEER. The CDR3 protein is CASSQGGQGFGGYTF. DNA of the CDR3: TGCGCCAGCAGCCAAGGTGGACAGGGGTTTGGTGGCTACACCTTC.

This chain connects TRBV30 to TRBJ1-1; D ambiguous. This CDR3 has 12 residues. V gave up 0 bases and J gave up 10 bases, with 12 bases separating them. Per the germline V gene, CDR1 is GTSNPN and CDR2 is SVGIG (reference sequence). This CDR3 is CAWSVTIAGAFF. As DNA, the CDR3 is TGTGCCTGGAGTGTAACCATCGCCGGAGCTTTCTTT.

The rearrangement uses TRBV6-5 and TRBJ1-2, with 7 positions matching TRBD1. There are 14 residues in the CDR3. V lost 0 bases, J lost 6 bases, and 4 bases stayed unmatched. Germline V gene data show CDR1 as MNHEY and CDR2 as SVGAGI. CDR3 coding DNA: TGTGCCAGCAGTTACTCAGGGGGCGTGAATGGCTACACCTTC. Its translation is CASSYSGGVNGYTF.

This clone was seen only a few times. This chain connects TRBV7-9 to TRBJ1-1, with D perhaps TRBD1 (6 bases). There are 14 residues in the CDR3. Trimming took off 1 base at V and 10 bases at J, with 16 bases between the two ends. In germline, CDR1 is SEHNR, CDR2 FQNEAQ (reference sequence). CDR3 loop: CASSLGGRGPSAFF. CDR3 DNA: TGTGCCAGCAGCTTAGGGGGGCGGGGGCCATCAGCTTTCTTT.

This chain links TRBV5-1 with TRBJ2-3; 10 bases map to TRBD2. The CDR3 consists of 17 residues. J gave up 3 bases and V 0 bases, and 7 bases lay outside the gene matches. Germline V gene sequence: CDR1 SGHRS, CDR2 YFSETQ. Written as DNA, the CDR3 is TGCGCCAGCAGCTTGGCCAGCGGGGGGGCGGGGACAGATACGCAGTATTTT. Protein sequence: CASSLASGGAGTDTQYF.

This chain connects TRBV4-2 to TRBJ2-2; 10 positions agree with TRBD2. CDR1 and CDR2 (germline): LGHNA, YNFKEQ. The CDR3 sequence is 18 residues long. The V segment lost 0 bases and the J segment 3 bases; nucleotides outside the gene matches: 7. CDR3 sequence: CASSQDRTSGVDTGELFF. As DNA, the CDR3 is TGTGCCAGCAGCCAAGATAGAACTAGCGGGGTAGACACCGGGGAGCTGTTTTTT.

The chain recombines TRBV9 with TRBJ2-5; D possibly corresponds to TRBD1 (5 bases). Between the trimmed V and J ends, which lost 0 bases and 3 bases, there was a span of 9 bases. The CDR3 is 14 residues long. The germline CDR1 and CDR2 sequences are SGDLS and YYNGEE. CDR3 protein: CASSVGDSKETQYF. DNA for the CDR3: TGTGCCAGCAGCGTAGGAGACAGTAAAGAGACCCAGTACTTC.

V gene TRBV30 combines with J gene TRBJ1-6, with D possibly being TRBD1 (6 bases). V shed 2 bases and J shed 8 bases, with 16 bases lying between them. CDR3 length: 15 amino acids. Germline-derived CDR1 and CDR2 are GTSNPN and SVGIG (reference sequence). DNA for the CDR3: TGTGCCTGGAGTCATATCGCTGGGGGCGATTCACCCCTCCACTTT. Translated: CAWSHIAGGDSPLHF.

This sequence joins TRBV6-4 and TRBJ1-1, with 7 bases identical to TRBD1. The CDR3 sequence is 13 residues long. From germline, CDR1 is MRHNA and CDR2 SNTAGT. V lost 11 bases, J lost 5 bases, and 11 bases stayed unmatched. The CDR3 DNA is TGTGCCCCCCGAGGGGGCGGCTGGACTGAAGCTTTCTTT. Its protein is CAPRGGGWTEAFF.

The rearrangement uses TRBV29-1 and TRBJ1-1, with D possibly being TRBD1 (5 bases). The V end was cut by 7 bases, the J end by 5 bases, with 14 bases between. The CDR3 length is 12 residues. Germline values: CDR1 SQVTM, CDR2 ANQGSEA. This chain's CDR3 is CSAGEGLTEAFF. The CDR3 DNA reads TGCAGCGCTGGGGAGGGGTTGACTGAAGCTTTCTTT.